The next 21 T cell receptor beta chains were all read from a single sample in a study of OX40 agonist ivuxolimab in advanced cancers. TCRdb's copy holds only in-frame clones and misses some; the assay was immunoSEQ multiplex PCR. The sample shows more than 85,000 clones, around 90% of them seen only once. Specimen: CD4+ or CD8+ T cells sorted from blood, collected in a trial of the OX40 agonist ivuxolimab. Every receptor here comes from an adult with an advanced solid tumor such as melanoma, head and neck, liver or kidney cancer.

This rearrangement joins TRBV6-5 to TRBJ1-2, with D hard to call. The germline CDR1 and CDR2 sequences are MNHEY and SVGAGI. V was clipped by 0 bases and J by 6 bases, with 11 bases between them. The CDR3 has 14 amino acids. The CDR3 DNA reads as TGTGCCAGCAGTTACTCGGGGATGAGGAATGGCTACACCTTC. This gives the protein CASSYSGMRNGYTF.

J is TRBJ2-5 and V is TRBV7-8; no clear D gene. CDR3 length: 14 residues. Between the trimmed V and J ends, which lost 4 bases and 1 base, there was a span of 10 bases. Germline V gives CDR1 SGHVS, CDR2 FQNEAQ. The CDR3 DNA sequence: TGTGCCAGCAGCTCACTATCCCGCCAAGAGACCCAGTACTTC. Translation: CASSSLSRQETQYF.

The rearrangement joins TRBV5-1 to TRBJ1-3; D might be TRBD1 (5 bases). The V end lost 3 bases, the J end lost 0 bases, and 13 bases lay between the germline ends. Germline V gene data show CDR1 as SGHRS and CDR2 as YFSETQ. This CDR3 spans 16 amino acids. The CDR3: CASSSRDGRSGNTIYF. In DNA form, the CDR3 reads TGCGCCAGCAGCTCCCGGGACGGACGCTCTGGAAACACCATATATTTT.

The V call is TRBV7-2, the J call TRBJ2-2; tentatively, D is TRBD2 (6 bases). The CDR3 length is 14 residues. The V end lost 5 bases, the J end lost 7 bases, and 14 bases lay between the germline ends. CDR1 and CDR2 (germline): SGHTA, FQGNSA. CDR3 in DNA: TGTGCCAGCAGCCGGCCTGGAGCGGGCGGGGAGCTGTTTTTT. It is translated as CASSRPGAGGELFF.

The genes are TRBV5-1 and TRBJ2-3; TRBD1 agrees at 9 bases. Germline CDR1 SGHRS, CDR2 YFSETQ. The CDR3 consists of 14 residues. V lost 6 bases, J lost 4 bases, and 6 bases stayed unmatched. As DNA, the CDR3 is TGCGCCAGCACGGTACAGGGGGCGTCAGATACGCAGTATTTT. Translated, it gives CASTVQGASDTQYF.

There are a few counts of this clone. The rearrangement uses TRBV9 and TRBJ1-5, with 7 bases matching TRBD1. After removal of 2 bases from V and 5 bases from J, the junction contained 1 base not matched to a gene. Germline V gene sequence: CDR1 SGDLS, CDR2 YYNGEE. The CDR3 spans 13 residues. This chain's CDR3 is CASSVTGDQPQHF. In nucleotides, the CDR3 is TGTGCCAGCAGCGTTACAGGGGATCAGCCCCAGCATTTT. Using reference TRBV9 and TRBJ1-5 for the parts outside the CDR3, the full variable domain is DSGVTQTPKHLITATGQRVTLRCSPRSGDLSVYWYQQSLDQGLQFLIQYYNGEERAKGNILERFSAQQFPDLHSELNLSSLELGDSALYFCASSVTGDQPQHFGDGTRLSIL.

V usage is TRBV10-3 and J usage is TRBJ2-7; D call uncertain. Germline lookup yields CDR1 ENHRY and CDR2 SYGVKD. The CDR3 spans 13 residues. The germline V and J ends were trimmed by 7 bases and 6 bases, with 16 bases remaining between them. The CDR3 loop is CAITDVPNSEQYF. CDR3 bases: TGTGCCATCACTGACGTCCCAAACTCCGAGCAGTACTTC.

CDR3: CASETSGRSESYEQYF. CDR3 nucleotides: TGTGCCAGCGAGACTAGCGGGAGATCCGAATCCTACGAGCAGTACTTC. The chain uses TRBV27 and TRBJ2-7; 12 bases fit TRBD2. Germline loops: CDR1 MNHEY, CDR2 SMNVEV (reference sequence). There are 16 residues in the CDR3. V shed 8 bases and J 1 base; nucleotides not matched to a gene: 9.

The chain couples TRBV18 to TRBJ2-2, with TRBD2 matching over 7 bases. J lost 4 bases, V lost 2 bases, and 4 bases had no gene match. The CDR3 extends over 15 amino acids. CDR1 is KGHSH, CDR2 LQKENI, per germline. CDR3 sequence: CASSPRREGTGELFF. CDR3 coding DNA: TGTGCCAGCTCACCAAGGAGGGAGGGCACCGGGGAGCTGTTTTTT.

The V call is TRBV11-3, the J call TRBJ1-5, with D perhaps TRBD1 (6 bases). CDR1 is SGHNT and CDR2 is YENEEA in the germline V gene. This CDR3 is built from 17 residues. Trimming took 5 bases from V and 3 from J, leaving 20 bases between them. The CDR3 DNA follows: TGTGCCAGCAGCGTCCCGGGGGGGGCAACTTACAATCAGCCCCAGCATTTT. This sequence encodes CASSVPGGATYNQPQHF.

This chain joins TRBV11-1 and TRBJ2-3, with 12 bases aligning to TRBD2. Trimming at V came to 4 bases and at J to 4 bases, leaving 3 bases not matched to a gene. Germline V lookup: CDR1 SGHAT, CDR2 FQDESV (reference sequence). This CDR3 is built from 15 residues. The CDR3, as DNA: TGTGCCAGCAGCTCCCCTAGCGGGGGGGCAGATACGCAGTATTTT. Encoded protein: CASSSPSGGADTQYF.

This rearrangement joins TRBV6-6 to TRBJ2-7; D may be TRBD1 or TRBD2 (5 bases each). CDR3 length equals 13 residues. Germline loops: CDR1 MNHNY, CDR2 SVGAGI (reference sequence). V gave up 6 bases and J gave up 4 bases, with 13 bases separating them. CDR3 in amino acids: CASRGTEAYEQYF. The CDR3 nucleotides are TGTGCCAGCAGAGGGACGGAAGCATACGAGCAGTACTTC.

This clone came up a few times. The chain joins TRBV6-5 to TRBJ2-7; possibly TRBD2 for D (6 bases). The CDR3 runs 14 residues. Between the trimmed V and J ends, which lost 6 bases and 0 bases, there was a span of 12 bases. The V gene's germline CDR1 is MNHEY and CDR2 SVGAGI. Here the CDR3 reads CASSPRGSSYEQYF. For the CDR3, the DNA is TGTGCCAGCAGCCCGCGGGGTAGCTCCTACGAGCAGTACTTC.

The chain recombines TRBV18 with TRBJ2-5; TRBD2 might be the D (6 bases). The CDR3 loop spans 14 amino acids. V gave up 0 bases and J gave up 3 bases, with 8 bases separating them. From germline, CDR1 is KGHSH and CDR2 LQKENI. This CDR3 is CASSPPGGKETQYF. The CDR3 DNA reads as TGTGCCAGCTCACCACCGGGCGGGAAAGAGACCCAGTACTTC.

The gene calls are TRBV18 and TRBJ1-2; D is possibly TRBD1 (5 bases). The germline V gene has CDR1 KGHSH and CDR2 LQKENI. The V gene lost 0 bases and the J gene lost 2 bases, with 13 bases spanning the gap. The CDR3 has 16 residues. The CDR3 DNA is TGTGCCAGCTCACCACCGGCCAAGGGGCTCAACTATGGCTACACCTTC. It specifies CASSPPAKGLNYGYTF.

The J gene is TRBJ1-5, the V gene TRBV6-1; no reliable D call. Trimming stripped 4 bases from V and 5 bases from J, with 9 bases between. There are 13 residues in the CDR3. Germline CDR1 reads MNHNS; CDR2 reads SASEGT. In nucleotides, the CDR3 is TGTGCCAGCAGTGTCCTGAGTTATCAGCCCCAGCATTTT. It yields the protein CASSVLSYQPQHF.

The rearrangement joins TRBV5-1 to TRBJ2-7, with D perhaps TRBD1 (6 bases). This CDR3 comprises 14 residues. Looked up from germline, CDR1 is SGHRS and CDR2 is YFSETQ. V lost 2 bases to trimming and J lost 2 bases, with 11 bases between them. For the CDR3, the DNA is TGCGCCAGCAGCTTCGGGGACAAAGCCTACGAGCAGTACTTC. It codes for CASSFGDKAYEQYF.

This clone was recorded only once. One end of the junction fails to match germline, which may point to a read error. The chain recombines TRBV4-1 with TRBJ2-2; 7 bases align to TRBD2. Germline CDR1 is MGHRA and CDR2 is YSYEKL. The CDR3 spans 16 residues. The CDR3 DNA reads TGCGCCAGCAGCCAAGATGCGGGAGCCTACCGGGGTGAAGCGGTTTTT. As protein: CASSQDAGAYRGEAVF.

CDR3 residues: CASSLRVAGGGEQYF. Written as DNA, the CDR3 is TGTGCCAGCAGCTTACGGGTAGCGGGAGGGGGGGAGCAGTACTTC. The V gene is TRBV7-2, the J gene TRBJ2-7; 11 bases line up with TRBD2. With V trimmed by 2 bases and J by 7 bases, 7 bases remained unmatched. The CDR3 is 15 residues long. Germline lookup yields CDR1 SGHTA and CDR2 FQGNSA.

V usage is TRBV5-4 and J usage is TRBJ2-5, with no clear D. The germline CDR1 and CDR2 sequences are SGHNT and YYREEE (reference sequence). CDR3 size: 13 residues. V shed 1 base and J shed 5 bases, with 9 bases lying between them. The CDR3, as DNA: TGTGCCAGCAGCTTGAGGGCTACGGAGACCCAGTACTTC. This gives the protein CASSLRATETQYF.

V is TRBV19 and J is TRBJ1-2; 9 bases map to TRBD1. Germline values: CDR1 LNHDA, CDR2 SQIVND (reference sequence). The CDR3 is 13 amino acids. V shed 8 bases and J 7 bases; nucleotides not matched to a gene: 8. The CDR3 bases are TGTGCCAGTTCCGGGACAGGGTACTCTGGCTACACCTTC. It is translated as CASSGTGYSGYTF.